The present T cell receptor beta chain was sequenced within a study of blood T cell repertoires in COVID-19. The protocol was immunoSEQ multiplex PCR, while the TCRdb copy is restricted to in-frame clones and leaves out a portion. The repertoire holds around 260,000 clones, with approximately 88% as singletons. V lost 2 bases and J lost 7; bases outside the gene matches: 12. The CDR3 runs to 18 residues. From germline, CDR1 is KGHDR and CDR2 SFDVKD. The clonotype comes from a human donor in a cohort sampled during active COVID-19. The rearrangement joins TRBV24-1 to TRBJ2-6; 8 nucleotides match TRBD1. Sequenced: peripheral blood. Here the CDR3 DNA reads TGTGCCACCAGTGATTCCGGACAGGGTTCGACCAGAGCCAACGTCCTGACTTTC. This sequence encodes CATSDSGQGSTRANVLTF.